This record looks at one T cell receptor beta chain sequence and its context. This entry comes from a study of blood T cell repertoires in COVID-19. The repertoire was sequenced with immunoSEQ multiplex PCR; TCRdb's copy has only in-frame clones and lacks some. Of approximately 260,000 clones listed, around nine tenths are singletons. V was clipped by 1 base and J by 8 bases, with 14 bases between them. The CDR3 is 14 amino acids. The V gene's germline CDR1 is SGHKS and CDR2 YYEKEE (reference sequence). The receptor's source is a woman aged 40 to 55 who had recovered from COVID-19. Sequencing was performed on peripheral blood. The V and J genes are TRBV5-5 and TRBJ2-3; weak D call: TRBD2 (5 bases). CDR3 nucleotides: TGTGCCAGCAGCTTGACCCTAGCCTGGGGTACGCAGTATTTT. Its protein is CASSLTLAWGTQYF.